This is a list of T cell receptor beta chains from one sample in a study of cytotoxic CD8 clonotypes in ibrutinib-treated CLL. Clones were sequenced by immunoSEQ multiplex PCR, and TCRdb holds only the in-frame ones, with some missing. The repertoire consists of some 46,000 clones, with under 75% occurring once and the leading ten covering 13%. Specimen: PBMCs, collected after 12 months of ibrutinib treatment. These receptors were obtained from a human donor with chronic lymphocytic leukemia. The conserved cysteine and the conserved F or W are not part of the CDR3 here.

J gene: TRBJ1-1
V gene: TRBV7-8
CDR3 length: 16
CDR3 protein: ASSPAGGRGAFKSEAF

J gene: TRBJ2-5
V gene: TRBV5-1
CDR3 length: 14
CDR3 protein: ASSLVGAPSGETQY

J gene: TRBJ2-1
V gene: TRBV7-9
CDR3 length: 11
CDR3 protein: ASSSTQGGEQF

J gene: TRBJ1-6
V gene: TRBV4-1
CDR3 length: 14
CDR3 protein: ASSQDRGQGSSPLH

J gene: TRBJ1-4
V gene: TRBV7-2
CDR3 length: 13
CDR3 protein: ASSLDRTFHEKLF

J gene: TRBJ1-1
V gene: TRBV7-9
CDR3 length: 12
CDR3 protein: ASNIQGARTEAF

J gene: TRBJ2-7
V gene: TRBV6-5
CDR3 length: 11
CDR3 protein: ASIPSGGYEQY

J gene: TRBJ1-2
V gene: TRBV10-1
CDR3 length: 11
CDR3 protein: ASFLRANYGYT

J gene: TRBJ2-1
V gene: TRBV11-1
CDR3 length: 9
CDR3 protein: ASSLVGAQF

J gene: TRBJ1-5
V gene: TRBV2
CDR3 length: 11
CDR3 protein: ASGDLSIWPQH

J gene: TRBJ2-7
V gene: TRBV4-2
CDR3 length: 11
CDR3 protein: ASSQGQAYEQY

J gene: TRBJ2-7
V gene: TRBV7-3
CDR3 length: 13
CDR3 protein: ASSPTGGASYEQY

J gene: TRBJ2-2
V gene: TRBV6-4
CDR3 length: 15
CDR3 protein: ASRKIAGARYTGELF

J gene: TRBJ2-1
V gene: TRBV6-5
CDR3 length: 12
CDR3 protein: ASGSRNRYNEQF

J gene: TRBJ2-2
V gene: TRBV7-9
CDR3 length: 11
CDR3 protein: ASRDRGTGELF

J gene: TRBJ2-3
V gene: TRBV19
CDR3 length: 14
CDR3 protein: ASGIGEGTSTDTQY